This is a list of T cell receptor beta chains from one sample in a study of shared clonotypes between healthy human individuals. The table came from immunoSEQ multiplex PCR; TCRdb's copy has only in-frame clones and leaves some out. This table holds about 2 million clones, about 95% found once. Sequencing used naive CD4+ T cells sorted from blood. These receptors were obtained from a man aged 18-30 years in good health. Each CDR3 is given with its conserved first and last residue. The order of the fields is clone size, D gene, CDR3 length, J gene, V gene, CDR3 DNA, CDR3 protein. The D gene is left open where the match is weak. Only part of the rows carry a size: once, few, many, or a class if the clone is expanded.

size: NA; D: TRBD2; length: 15; J: TRBJ2-3; V: TRBV6-6; DNA: TGTGCCAGCAGTTACGCAGCGGGGACCACAGATACGCAGTATTTT; CDR3: CASSYAAGTTDTQYF
size: NA; D: NA; length: 16; J: TRBJ2-2; V: TRBV4-3; DNA: TGCGCCAGCAGCCAAGAGCGGGCCTTGGACACCGGGGAGCTGTTTTTT; CDR3: CASSQERALDTGELFF
size: once; D: NA; length: 11; J: TRBJ1-2; V: TRBV2; DNA: TGTGCCAGCAGTGGGTTCTATGGCTACACCTTC; CDR3: CASSGFYGYTF
size: NA; D: NA; length: 15; J: TRBJ1-4; V: TRBV9; DNA: TGTGCCAGCAGCGCAACAGGGTCGACTAATGAAAAACTGTTTTTT; CDR3: CASSATGSTNEKLFF
size: NA; D: NA; length: 21; J: TRBJ2-7; V: TRBV18; DNA: TGTGCCAGCTCACCACCCATACAGGGGAAAATAGCGGGATTGAGCTCCTACGAGCAGTACTTC; CDR3: CASSPPIQGKIAGLSSYEQYF
size: NA; D: NA; length: 15; J: TRBJ2-5; V: TRBV30; DNA: TGTGCCTGGAGTGTAGAGGCGGGAAAAGGAGAGACCCAGTACTTC; CDR3: CAWSVEAGKGETQYF
size: NA; D: NA; length: 14; J: TRBJ1-1; V: TRBV6-1; DNA: TGTGCCAGCAGCCTCAGAAGCGCGGACACTGAAGCTTTCTTT; CDR3: CASSLRSADTEAFF
size: NA; D: NA; length: 13; J: TRBJ1-2; V: TRBV11-1; DNA: TGTGCCAGCAGCTCGGACGCTAACTATGGCTACACCTTC; CDR3: CASSSDANYGYTF
size: NA; D: NA; length: 15; J: TRBJ2-1; V: TRBV10-3; DNA: TGTGCCATCAGTGACGCCGTACCGACTCGGAATGAGCAGTTCTTC; CDR3: CAISDAVPTRNEQFF
size: NA; D: NA; length: 16; J: TRBJ1-6; V: TRBV7-9; DNA: TGTGCCAGCAGCTTAGGACCCCACTCCTATAATTCACCCCTCCACTTT; CDR3: CASSLGPHSYNSPLHF
size: NA; D: NA; length: 15; J: TRBJ2-7; V: TRBV6-1; DNA: TGTGCCAGCAGTGAACTTCGGGGAAGGAGGTACGAGCAGTACTTC; CDR3: CASSELRGRRYEQYF